The source of this T cell receptor beta chain is a study of regulatory T cells in long-lasting Graves disease. General study findings and limits: Sharing of public clonotypes was greater in persistent patients (around 3,000) than in new patients (around 890).

As for time point: newly diagnosed GD, antithyroid drugs for less than 3 months. From PBMCs, RNA was extracted and then used to make the TCR library. Ten or more counts support this clonotype. Antigen: not known. Researchers made TCR beta libraries by using iRepertoire HTBI primers and running Arm-PCR on CDR3 regions. In TCRdb, the multiplex PCR reads were re-called with MiXCR into one record per CDR3 protein. The sample shows around 500,000 distinct CDR3 sequences, roughly 16% of them seen only once. Trimming stripped 6 bases from V and 6 bases from J, with 11 bases between. The CDR3 loop spans 11 amino acids. The germline V gene encodes CDR1 DFQATT and CDR2 SNEGSKA (reference sequence). This sample also appeared in a second study, on T cells in Graves' hyperthyroidism and ophthalmopathy.

The sequencing used peripheral blood mononuclear cells (PBMCs), collected at new diagnosis, from a patient treated with antithyroid drugs. The chain has TRBV20-1 and TRBJ1-1, with TRBD1 as a possible D gene (5 bases). The source is a woman aged 40 to 65 with Graves disease. Here the CDR3 DNA reads TGCAGTGCCCCAGGGTGGCCTGAAGCTTTCTTT. Translating gives CSAPGWPEAFF.